This T cell receptor (beta chain) was sequenced for a study of blood T cell repertoires in COVID-19. Study-level background: From T cells, B-cell-depleted T cells, or PBMCs came the material, which was cDNA or gDNA.

Per the study methods: The assay estimated nucleated cells by amplifying reference gene primers. Only in-frame clones appear in the TCRdb table, and some are missing; sequencing was by immunoSEQ multiplex PCR. The V and J calls and clone size come from that table; D and trimming were worked out from the DNA. Counted here are 150,000 to 200,000 clones, about 88% occurring once; the ten biggest clones make up less than 1%. Trimming cost V 6 bases and J 0 bases, with 9 bases left between them. This CDR3 contains 14 residues. The germline V gene encodes CDR1 MNHEY and CDR2 SVGAGI. V is TRBV6-5 and J is TRBJ1-3, with D uncertain. The clonotype was recovered from a man younger than 35 with acute or convalescent COVID-19. Specimen: peripheral blood. CDR3 in amino acids: CASSRRDSGNTIYF. CDR3 DNA sequence: TGTGCCAGCAGCCGACGGGACTCTGGAAACACCATATATTTT.